The 4 T cell receptor beta chains listed next were all sequenced from one sample in a study of blood T cell repertoires in COVID-19 (dated by TCRdb to 2018 to 2021). The library was built by means of the immunoSEQ multiplex PCR assay. TCRdb took this table from immuneACCESS and kept in-frame rearrangements with V and J called. Such tables lack part of the clones; where checked against another copy, unresolved V genes explain under half of the gap, and the rest is unexplained. This sample comprises tens of thousands of clones, about four fifths of them detected only once. More than 20% of the sample goes to the ten largest clones. The specimen was peripheral blood. The source of these receptors is a woman older than 75 with COVID-19, enrolled during active disease.

V is TRBV24-1 and J is TRBJ1-5; D uncertain. This CDR3 contains 13 residues. With 7 bases removed from V and 2 bases from J, the gap between germline ends came to 8 bases. The germline CDR1 and CDR2 sequences are KGHDR and SFDVKD. CDR3 in amino acids: CATSRTGNQPQHF. The CDR3 DNA follows: TGTGCCACCAGCAGGACTGGCAATCAGCCCCAGCATTTT.

The chain links TRBV12-3 or TRBV12-4 to TRBJ2-1; D may be TRBD1 (6 bases). The CDR3 loop spans 13 amino acids. Deletions cut 6 bases from V and 6 bases from J, with 12 bases between. This chain's CDR3 is CASSEQGFNEQFF. CDR3 nucleotide sequence: TGTGCCAGCAGCGAACAGGGTTTCAATGAGCAGTTCTTC.

This clone was seen only a few times. The chain carries TRBV6-6 and TRBJ1-6; 7 bases line up with TRBD1. CDR1 MNHNY and CDR2 SVGAGI come from the germline V gene (reference sequence). This CDR3 spans 16 amino acids. V shed 6 bases, J shed 4 bases, and the junction held 9 bases outside the gene matches. CDR3 sequence reads: CASRNRGKEYNSPLHF. CDR3 nucleotide sequence: TGTGCCAGCAGAAACAGGGGAAAAGAATATAATTCACCCCTCCACTTT.

This chain uses TRBV2 with TRBJ1-1; 12 bases match TRBD1. Germline loops: CDR1 SNHLY, CDR2 FYNNEI. The V gene end was trimmed by 1 base and the J gene end by 5 bases; junction bases not matched to a gene: 2. This CDR3 is built from 15 residues. The CDR3 sequence is CASSEGDRGPTEAFF. CDR3 DNA: TGTGCCAGCAGTGAAGGGGACAGGGGGCCAACTGAAGCTTTCTTT.